Each of the 13 T cell receptor beta chains below was sequenced from the same sample in a study of blood T cell repertoires in COVID-19. Profiled with immunoSEQ multiplex PCR; TCRdb holds only in-frame clones, not every one. Altogether about 200,000 clones are present, approximately 80% being singletons, with the ten largest covering about 13%. Sequencing was done on a sample of peripheral blood. These TCRs come from a human donor in a cohort sampled during active COVID-19.

This clone was seen only once. The chain employs TRBV27 and TRBJ2-1; possible D gene TRBD1, 6 bases. The CDR3 extends over 14 amino acids. Germline V gives CDR1 MNHEY, CDR2 SMNVEV (reference sequence). V was shortened by 7 bases and J by 1 base, with 11 bases between the two germline ends. The DNA for the CDR3 is TGTGCCAGCACCCCAAGGGGGTCCTACAATGAGCAGTTCTTC. Protein product: CASTPRGSYNEQFF.

This chain uses TRBV11-2 with TRBJ1-3; a weak D match, TRBD1 (6 bases). Germline V CDR1 and CDR2: SGHAT, FQNNGV. This CDR3 contains 16 residues. Trimming removed 4 bases at V and 2 bases at J, with 15 bases between. The CDR3 bases are TGTGCCAGCAGCTGGGGGGGCCTGTCCCCTGGAAACACCATATATTTT. Translated, it gives CASSWGGLSPGNTIYF.

The V and J genes are TRBV28 and TRBJ1-1; D gene ambiguous. The CDR3 is 14 amino acids. Germline lookup yields CDR1 MDHEN and CDR2 SYDVKM. V lost 5 bases to trimming and J lost 3 bases, with 13 bases between them. CDR3 protein: CASSPRRAYTEAFF. In DNA form, the CDR3 reads TGTGCCAGCAGTCCCCGGAGGGCTTACACTGAAGCTTTCTTT.

The rearrangement links TRBV5-4 to TRBJ2-1, with 12 nucleotides matching TRBD2. Trimming removed 4 bases from V and 6 bases from J; junction bases left unmatched: 11. CDR1 is SGHNT, CDR2 YYREEE, per germline (reference sequence). The CDR3 loop spans 17 amino acids. This chain's CDR3 is CASSTPPSGGAPNEQFF. CDR3 coding DNA: TGTGCCAGCAGCACCCCCCCTAGCGGGGGGGCCCCCAATGAGCAGTTCTTC.

CDR3 nucleotides: TGTGCCAGCAGCCAAGCTAGCGGGGGGGCTTCAGAGACCCAGTACTTC. It codes for CASSQASGGASETQYF. The V gene is TRBV3-1 (or the pseudogene TRBV3-2), the J gene TRBJ2-5; 12 bases line up with TRBD2. Trimming at V came to 1 base and at J to 4 bases, leaving 4 bases not matched to a gene. The CDR3 loop spans 16 amino acids. Germline V gene data show CDR1 as LGHDT and CDR2 as YNNKEL (reference sequence).

This clone was seen only a few times. V and J are TRBV7-2 and TRBJ2-1; 9 bases are shared with TRBD1. Germline V gives CDR1 SGHTA, CDR2 FQGNSA. The CDR3 consists of 13 residues. V lost 10 bases and J lost 4; bases outside the gene matches: 5. In DNA, the CDR3 is TGTGCCATGGGGACAGGGCTGTACAATGAGCAGTTCTTC. Amino acid sequence: CAMGTGLYNEQFF.

This chain joins TRBV18 and TRBJ2-7, with 11 bases aligning to TRBD1. Germline loops: CDR1 KGHSH, CDR2 LQKENI. The CDR3 spans 15 residues. The V segment lost 6 bases and the J segment 3 bases; nucleotides outside the gene matches: 7. This CDR3 reads CASSASGTGGYEQYF. The CDR3 nucleotides are TGTGCCAGCTCCGCCTCTGGGACAGGGGGCTACGAGCAGTACTTC.

The V call is TRBV19, the J call TRBJ1-5, with D possibly matching TRBD1 (5 bases). Germline CDR1 and CDR2: LNHDA and SQIVND (reference sequence). The V end was cut by 7 bases, the J end by 2 bases, with 12 bases between. The CDR3 sequence is 14 residues long. The CDR3 DNA reads as TGTGCCAGTATGGGGCAGGTCGGCAATCAGCCCCAGCATTTT. Translating gives CASMGQVGNQPQHF.

The CDR3 reads CASSFDLANEQFF. CDR3 in DNA: TGTGCCAGCAGCTTCGATCTAGCCAATGAGCAGTTCTTC. This chain connects TRBV7-3 to TRBJ2-1; possible D gene TRBD2, 5 bases. The CDR3 contains 13 residues. Trimming removed 3 bases at V and 6 bases at J, with 9 bases between. Germline CDR1 is SGHTA and CDR2 is FQGTGA.

V is TRBV7-2 and J is TRBJ2-2, with D maybe TRBD1 (6 bases). The CDR3 has 13 residues. Per the germline V gene, CDR1 is SGHTA and CDR2 is FQGNSA. V was cut by 8 bases and J by 1 base, with 8 bases left in between. In DNA, the CDR3 is TGTGCCAGCGGGGACAAGAACACCGGGGAGCTGTTTTTT. It codes for CASGDKNTGELFF.

V usage is TRBV5-1 and J usage is TRBJ2-2; D is possibly TRBD1 (5 bases). Deletions cut 2 bases from V and 5 bases from J, with 10 bases between. The CDR3 runs 14 residues. Germline V gene sequence: CDR1 SGHRS, CDR2 YFSETQ. The CDR3, as DNA: TGCGCCAGCAGCTTTCGGACACCGACCGGGGAGCTGTTTTTT. Its protein is CASSFRTPTGELFF.

The chain has TRBV6-5 and TRBJ1-2; TRBD1 agrees at 9 bases. The CDR3 runs 15 residues. Germline-derived CDR1 and CDR2 are MNHEY and SVGAGI. The ends lost 2 bases at V and 7 bases at J; junction bases unmatched: 8. Here the CDR3 DNA reads TGTGCCAGCAGTTACCTCTCCGGGACAGGGTCTGGCTACACCTTC. It codes for CASSYLSGTGSGYTF.

J is TRBJ2-7 and V is TRBV4-1, with 9 positions matching TRBD1. The ends lost 2 bases at V and 3 bases at J; junction bases unmatched: 8. The CDR3 loop spans 16 amino acids. CDR1 and CDR2 from the germline V gene are MGHRA and YSYEKL. The CDR3 protein is CASSQSTGGAHYEQYF. The DNA for the CDR3 is TGCGCCAGCAGCCAATCTACAGGGGGCGCCCACTACGAGCAGTACTTC.